This T cell receptor beta chain came from a study of blood T cell repertoires in COVID-19. Profiling relied on immunoSEQ multiplex PCR, and the TCRdb table lists in-frame clones only, not all of them. The sample contains 150,000 to 200,000 clones, 89% of which appear only once. The trim removed 4 bases at V and 2 bases at J, leaving 2 bases unmatched. Germline V gene data show CDR1 as SGHNT and CDR2 as YYREEE (reference sequence). This CDR3 contains 13 residues. The chain employs TRBV5-4 and TRBJ2-7; 8 nucleotides line up with TRBD2. The TCR originated in a woman younger than 35 who had recovered from COVID-19. The sequenced material came from PBMCs or T cells enriched from blood (not recorded which). The CDR3 coding sequence is TGTGCCAGCAGCGGGGGACTAGCCTACGAGCAGTACTTC. This translates into CASSGGLAYEQYF.